This T cell receptor beta chain was documented in a study of OX40 agonist ivuxolimab in advanced cancers. Whole-study context: The dose-escalation cohort had hepatocellular carcinoma, melanoma, renal cell or head and neck cancer.

V lost 0 bases and J 2 bases, leaving 7 bases between the germline ends. In germline, CDR1 is MNHNS, CDR2 SASEGT. The CDR3 sequence is 14 residues long. Data came from immunoSEQ multiplex PCR; TCRdb stores just in-frame clones and leaves some out. Of about 96,000 clones in the sample, approximately 80% were seen once. Details on this clone: What it binds is unknown.

Overall study results and limits: Blood T cells, both CD4+ and CD8+, expanded clonally by week 6 at 0.1 to 3.0 mg/kg.

The TCR sequence derives from an adult with an advanced solid tumor such as melanoma, head and neck, liver or kidney cancer. Sequenced here: CD4+ or CD8+ T cells sorted from blood, sampled in a trial of the OX40 agonist ivuxolimab. V gene TRBV6-1 combines with J gene TRBJ2-5, with D unclear. CDR3 nucleotides: TGTGCCAGCAGTGAAGCGGTCAGTCAAGAGACCCAGTACTTC. Its translation: CASSEAVSQETQYF.